This T cell receptor beta chain was found in a study of blood T cell repertoires in COVID-19. Looking at the study overall: Spain, Italy and the United States supplied samples that represented acute and convalescent COVID-19. In each case, the material was cDNA or gDNA derived from T cells, B-cell-depleted T cells, or PBMCs.

This clone was observed once. Per the germline V gene, CDR1 is SGHTS and CDR2 is YDEGEE. The germline V and J ends were trimmed by 2 bases and 2 bases, with 14 bases remaining between them. This CDR3 contains 15 residues. In the original processing: Amplification from reference gene primers served as the basis for estimated nucleated cell counts. Sequenced by immunoSEQ multiplex PCR; TCRdb stores in-frame clones only, minus some. D and trimming were read from the DNA, whereas the V and J calls and clone size are those reported in that table. This table holds some 100,000 clones, roughly 90% found once.

The receptor was isolated from a human donor with active COVID-19. The donor label of this sample is uncertain. This sequence joins TRBV5-8 and TRBJ2-7; perhaps TRBD2 as D (6 bases). Sequencing was carried out using peripheral blood. The CDR3 bases are TGTGCCAGCAGCTTCATCCGGGACTCTACCTACGAGCAGTACTTC. It translates to CASSFIRDSTYEQYF.